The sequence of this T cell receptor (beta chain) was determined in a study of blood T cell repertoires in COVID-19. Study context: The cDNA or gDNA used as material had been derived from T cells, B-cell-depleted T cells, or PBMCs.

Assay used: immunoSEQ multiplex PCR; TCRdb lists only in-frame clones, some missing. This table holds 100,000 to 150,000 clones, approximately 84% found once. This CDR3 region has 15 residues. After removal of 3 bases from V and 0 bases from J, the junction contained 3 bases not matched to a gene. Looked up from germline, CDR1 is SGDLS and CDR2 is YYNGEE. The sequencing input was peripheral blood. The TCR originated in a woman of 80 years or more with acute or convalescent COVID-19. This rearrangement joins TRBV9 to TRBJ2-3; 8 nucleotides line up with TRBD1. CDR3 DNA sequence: TGTGCCAGCAGCGGGAGACAGGGGAGCACAGATACGCAGTATTTT. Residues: CASSGRQGSTDTQYF.